Presented here are 6 T cell receptor beta chains from one specimen sequenced in a study of blood T cell repertoires in COVID-19 (dated by TCRdb to the early 2020s). To prepare the library, the immunoSEQ multiplex PCR assay was applied. This immuneACCESS table, as held by TCRdb, lists in-frame sequences with V and J called but not all clones. Of the missing ones, under half trace to an unresolved V gene in checked studies; the others have no known cause. A total of some 190,000 clones appear in this sample, almost 90% of them only once. The ten largest clones represent around 1.7% of the sample. Sequenced input: peripheral blood. These receptors came from a man aged 18 to 30 with active or convalescent COVID-19.

A single count supports this clone. The rearrangement links TRBV11-1 to TRBJ2-7; D possibly corresponds to TRBD1 (5 bases). This CDR3 has 14 amino acids. V gave up 0 bases and J gave up 2 bases, with 8 bases separating them. The germline gives CDR1 SGHAT, CDR2 FQDESV (reference sequence). The CDR3 DNA reads as TGTGCCAGCAGCTTAGCGGGGCAGGCCTACGAGCAGTACTTC. Residues: CASSLAGQAYEQYF.

This clone has more than one count but fewer than ten. J is TRBJ1-5 and V is TRBV2, with 7 bases matching TRBD1. This CDR3 has 14 amino acids. Unmatched junction bases numbered 3, after V lost 0 bases and J lost 7 bases. CDR1 and CDR2 from the germline V gene are SNHLY and FYNNEI. The CDR3 DNA sequence: TGTGCCAGCAGTGAAGCCGCAGGGGGACAGCCCCAGCATTTT. Translated, it gives CASSEAAGGQPQHF.

The chain is built from TRBV7-3 and TRBJ2-1, with 7 bases matching TRBD2. Germline V gene lookup returns CDR1 SGHTA and CDR2 FQGTGA. V gave up 5 bases and J gave up 8 bases; unmatched junction bases: 18. The CDR3 extends over 17 amino acids. The CDR3 spells CASSPGGIGNFRDEQFF. CDR3 DNA: TGTGCCAGCAGCCCCGGGGGGATCGGGAACTTTCGTGATGAGCAGTTCTTC.

V and J are TRBV5-1 and TRBJ2-3, with D perhaps matching TRBD2 (6 bases). The V gene's germline CDR1 is SGHRS and CDR2 YFSETQ. V lost 3 bases and J 2 bases, leaving 13 bases between the germline ends. The CDR3 covers 15 residues. CDR3 bases: TGCGCCAGCAGCTCCACGAGGGAGGTCACAGATACGCAGTATTTT. Protein: CASSSTREVTDTQYF.

This clone was observed once. The genes are TRBV6-2 or TRBV6-3 and TRBJ2-3, with a weak D call TRBD1 (5 bases). V was shortened by 5 bases and J by 0 bases, with 12 bases between the two germline ends. CDR3 size: 15 residues. Per the germline V gene, CDR1 is MNHEY and CDR2 is SVGEGT. CDR3 residues: CASSAPRASTDTQYF. In nucleotides, the CDR3 is TGTGCCAGCAGTGCCCCCAGGGCCAGCACAGATACGCAGTATTTT.

The chain employs TRBV13 and TRBJ1-2, with TRBD1 identical over 9 bases. CDR3 size: 16 residues. V was pared by 5 bases and J by 4 bases, with 11 bases of the junction left unmatched. Germline CDR1 and CDR2: PRHDT and FYEKMQ (reference sequence). The CDR3 DNA sequence: TGTGCCAGCAGCCGAAAAACTGGACAGGGGATCTATGGCTACACCTTC. This gives the protein CASSRKTGQGIYGYTF. Drawing the rest from reference TRBV13 and TRBJ1-2, the complete variable domain is AAGVIQSPRHLIKEKRETATLKCYPIPRHDTVYWYQQGPGQDPQFLISFYEKMQSDKGSIPDRFSAQQFSDYHSELNMSSLELGDSALYFCASSRKTGQGIYGYTFGSGTRLTVV.